This entry lists 9 T cell receptor beta chains sequenced from one sample in a study of cytomegalovirus exposure and HLA in healthy donors. The PCR employed 60 Vbeta primers together with 13 Jbeta primers. Method: immunoSEQ multiplex PCR; TCRdb's copy keeps in-frame clones and lacks some. The sample shows roughly 150,000 clones, roughly 67% of them seen only once. Specimen: PBMCs. These receptors all stem from a young woman in good health and CMV-seropositive.

The chain couples TRBV7-2 to TRBJ1-1; 9 bases match TRBD1. This CDR3 is 15 amino acids long. Germline V gene lookup returns CDR1 SGHTA and CDR2 FQGNSA. With 3 bases clipped from V and 4 bases from J, the junction kept 6 bases outside the gene matches. CDR3 sequence reads: CASSFRTGDSTEAFF. The CDR3 bases are TGTGCCAGCAGCTTTCGGACAGGGGATAGCACTGAAGCTTTCTTT.

This clone has only one observation. The chain uses TRBV9 and TRBJ2-3; 7 nucleotides agree with TRBD1. Germline values: CDR1 SGDLS, CDR2 YYNGEE. Unmatched junction bases numbered 16, after V lost 0 bases and J lost 0 bases. The CDR3 runs to 20 residues. The CDR3 loop reads CASSVDPSPPGGTSTDTQYF. CDR3 nucleotides: TGTGCCAGCAGCGTAGATCCATCGCCCCCAGGGGGTACTAGCACAGATACGCAGTATTTT. The full variable domain, rest sourced from reference TRBV9 and TRBJ2-3, is DSGVTQTPKHLITATGQRVTLRCSPRSGDLSVYWYQQSLDQGLQFLIQYYNGEERAKGNILERFSAQQFPDLHSELNLSSLELGDSALYFCASSVDPSPPGGTSTDTQYFGPGTRLTVL.

This chain connects TRBV6-1 to TRBJ2-7; D perhaps matches TRBD2 (6 bases). The V and J ends lost 10 bases and 3 bases respectively, with 19 bases between them. The CDR3 covers 14 residues. The germline gives CDR1 MNHNS, CDR2 SASEGT. The CDR3 sequence: CATTGGPHLYEQYF. The CDR3 coding sequence is TGTGCCACCACCGGGGGTCCCCACCTCTACGAGCAGTACTTC.

The genes are TRBV15 and TRBJ1-6; 7 positions agree with TRBD1. The germline V gene has CDR1 LNHNV and CDR2 YYDKDF (reference sequence). The V and J ends lost 0 bases and 8 bases, in that order; junction bases with no gene match: 10. The CDR3 consists of 17 residues. Here the CDR3 reads CATSRDRPQGQYSPLHF. The CDR3 coding sequence is TGTGCCACCAGCAGAGATAGGCCCCAGGGACAGTATTCACCCCTCCACTTT.

This clone was observed once. Written as DNA, the CDR3 is TGTGCCAGCAGGGGGCCGACGGACATTAGCTACGAGCAGTACTTC. It codes for CASRGPTDISYEQYF. The chain has TRBV2 and TRBJ2-7; D perhaps matches TRBD1 (5 bases). Germline V gene data show CDR1 as SNHLY and CDR2 as FYNNEI. V lost 6 bases, J lost 3 bases, and 18 bases lay in between. The CDR3 runs 15 residues.

This clone has just a few counts. The DNA of the CDR3 is TGTGCCAGCAGCGTAGGGGGACAGATTCTCTATGGCTACACCTTC. Translating gives CASSVGGQILYGYTF. The rearrangement joins TRBV5-4 to TRBJ1-2; 7 nucleotides line up with TRBD1. This CDR3 is 15 amino acids long. Per germline, CDR1 SGHNT and CDR2 YYREEE (reference sequence). The junction had 10 bases not matched to a gene; V was cut back by 4 bases and J by 4 bases.

The chain carries TRBV11-2 and TRBJ2-5; TRBD1 matches 7 bases. The CDR3 runs to 15 residues. The trim removed 5 bases at V and 1 base at J, leaving 7 bases unmatched. Germline assignment: CDR1 SGHAT and CDR2 FQNNGV. Here the CDR3 reads CASSLRGQLQETQYF. DNA for the CDR3: TGTGCCAGCAGCCTCCGGGGACAGCTCCAAGAGACCCAGTACTTC.

The V and J genes are TRBV5-4 and TRBJ2-3; 9 nucleotides match TRBD2. Germline V gives CDR1 SGHNT, CDR2 YYREEE (reference sequence). After removal of 0 bases from V and 1 base from J, the junction contained 6 bases not matched to a gene. The length of the CDR3 is 17 residues. DNA of the CDR3: TGTGCCAGCAGCTTGGGCGGGGGGGCACGGGGCACAGATACGCAGTATTTT. This codes for CASSLGGGARGTDTQYF.

The chain joins TRBV5-1 to TRBJ1-2; 9 nucleotides align to TRBD1. The CDR3 totals 14 residues. Trimming cost V 5 bases and J 8 bases; bases outside gene matches: 10. CDR1 is SGHRS, CDR2 YFSETQ, per germline. The CDR3 DNA is TGCGCCAGCAGTCCGGGACAGGGAATGTTAGGCTACACCTTC. This translates into CASSPGQGMLGYTF. The whole variable domain, remainder taken from reference TRBV5-1 and TRBJ1-2, is KAGVTQTPRYLIKTRGQQVTLSCSPISGHRSVSWYQQTPGQGLQFLFEYFSETQRNKGNFPGRFSGRQFSNSRSEMNVSTLELGDSALYLCASSPGQGMLGYTFGSGTRLTVV.